The TCR beta chain under discussion was sequenced for a study of blood T cells in healthy people across ages. Those donating, healthy Caucasian individuals from Russia, were aged roughly 6 to 100. Donors each provided about 10 milliliters of peripheral blood. Of note for this clonotype: The antigen remains unidentified.

A J-beta primer mix and a sample-barcoded 5' primer were used in a second PCR of roughly 6 to 12 cycles. TCRdb re-derived calls from the 5' RACE reads in MiXCR, one entry per CDR3 protein. The sample carries about 1.7 million distinct CDR3 sequences, 28% recorded once. Germline trimming cut 4 bases from V and 12 bases from J; bases unmatched to any gene: 8. Germline V lookup: CDR1 SGHTA, CDR2 FQGNSA. The CDR3 extends over 14 amino acids. Study-wide findings and caveats: The percentage of naive T cells correlated strongly with TCR beta diversity.

The chain carries TRBV7-2 and TRBJ2-1; 11 nucleotides line up with TRBD2. Source material: blood. The sequence came from a woman aged 30 to 39 in good health. DNA for the CDR3: TGTGCCAGCAGCTCGGGGACTAGCGGAGGGGGGCAGTTCTTC. It translates to CASSSGTSGGGQFF.